The clone carrying this TCR beta chain counts as medium-sized. Sequencing was performed with immunoSEQ multiplex PCR; in TCRdb, only in-frame clones are kept and a portion is missing. The table records some 200,000 clones, roughly 80% of them present only once. This CDR3 region has 14 residues. V lost 0 bases and J lost 7, with 11 bases in between. Germline V gene data show CDR1 as SGDLS and CDR2 as YYNGEE. This specimen comes from a study of blood T cell repertoires in COVID-19. The clonotype originates from a man aged 40-50 years who had recovered from COVID-19. The V call is TRBV9, the J call TRBJ1-5; perhaps TRBD1 as D (6 bases). Sequenced material: PBMCs or T cells enriched from blood (not recorded which). CDR3 amino acids: CASSVVGGPQPQHF. The CDR3 DNA follows: TGTGCCAGCAGCGTAGTTGGGGGCCCACAGCCCCAGCATTTT.